This T cell receptor (beta chain) emerged from a study of regulatory T cells in long-lasting Graves disease. Study-level points and caveats: Persistent Graves' disease cases displayed lower TCR diversity than newly diagnosed ones. In persistent patients, shared public clonotypes (roughly 2,700) outnumbered those in new patients (about 890). TRBV28, TRBJ1-2 and TRBJ2-5 were favored in persistent disease.

This CDR3 is 14 amino acids long. CDR1 is MNHEY and CDR2 is SVGEGT in the germline V gene. V lost 0 bases and J 5 bases, leaving 10 bases between the germline ends. Time point indicated: persistent/refractory GD, antithyroid drugs over 5 years with positive TRAb. The authors made the TCR library using RNA they extracted from PBMCs. Guidelines of the American Thyroid Association were used to diagnose Graves' disease. This clonotype was observed many times. Its antigen is still unknown. To make TCR beta libraries, researchers used iRepertoire HTBI primers and Arm-PCR of CDR3 regions. TCRdb re-analysed the multiplex PCR reads in MiXCR, keeping a single row per CDR3 protein. The repertoire includes about 310,000 distinct CDR3 sequences, 20% to 25% of them detected once, and roughly 50% sits in the top ten.

This chain links TRBV6-2 or TRBV6-3 with TRBJ1-1; D perhaps matches TRBD1 (5 bases). The sample here was peripheral blood mononuclear cells (PBMCs), taken when the disease was refractory, from a patient treated with antithyroid drugs. The sequence derives from a female donor with Graves disease. The CDR3: CASSYSGGDTEAFF. The CDR3 nucleotides are TGTGCCAGCAGTTACTCGGGAGGGGATACTGAAGCTTTCTTT.